These T cell receptor beta chains were read from a single sample in a study of STAT5B mutations in CD4+ large granular lymphocyte leukemia. Using immunoSEQ multiplex PCR, the repertoire was profiled, and TCRdb retains in-frame clones only, with some absent. The data contain about 27,000 clones, about 79% of them singletons. Input material: CD4+ T cells from blood buffy coats. The source is a human donor in good health. CDR3s include the opening cysteine and the closing phenylalanine or tryptophan. A D gene is named only where the DNA matches it firmly. The size field is filled for only some rows; it gives once, few, many or a size class.

clone_size,j_call,v_call,d_call,cdr3_aa,cdr3_nt
NA,TRBJ2-1,TRBV27,TRBD2,CASKQGASGSSYNEQFF,TGTGCCAGCAAGCAAGGGGCTAGCGGGAGTTCCTACAATGAGCAGTTCTTC
once,TRBJ1-1,TRBV27,NA,CASSPTRLAHTEAFF,TGTGCCAGCAGTCCGACACGACTGGCCCACACTGAAGCTTTCTTT
NA,TRBJ1-2,TRBV10-3,NA,CAISELAGRNYGYTF,TGTGCCATCAGTGAGTTGGCGGGCAGAAACTATGGCTACACCTTC
NA,TRBJ1-3,TRBV6-6,TRBD1,CASHALQGLGNTIYF,TGTGCCAGTCACGCCTTACAGGGGCTCGGAAACACCATATATTTT
NA,TRBJ1-6,TRBV28,TRBD1,CASSPPTGRDNSPLHF,TGTGCCAGCAGTCCACCGACAGGGAGGGATAATTCACCCCTCCACTTT
NA,TRBJ2-3,TRBV14,NA,CASSQDIGTDTQYF,TGTGCCAGCAGCCAAGATATAGGTACAGATACGCAGTATTTT
once,TRBJ2-5,TRBV5-1,TRBD1,CASSLETGEETQYF,TGCGCCAGCAGCTTGGAGACAGGGGAAGAGACCCAGTACTTC
NA,TRBJ2-3,TRBV7-2,NA,CASSLTSDTQYF,TGTGCCAGCAGCTTAACGTCAGATACGCAGTATTTT
NA,TRBJ2-1,TRBV4-2,TRBD2,CASSPPGLVNLHEQFF,TGTGCCAGCAGCCCCCCTGGACTAGTAAATCTCCATGAGCAGTTCTTC
NA,TRBJ1-5,TRBV7-8,NA,CASSLPGRFSNQPQHF,TGTGCCAGCAGCTTACCCGGCAGGTTTAGCAATCAGCCCCAGCATTTT
NA,TRBJ2-2,TRBV5-1,NA,CASSFLQGGTGELFF,TGCGCCAGCAGCTTTCTACAGGGAGGCACCGGGGAGCTGTTTTTT
few,TRBJ1-4,TRBV10-3,TRBD1,CAAKGGTEANEKLFF,TGTGCCGCTAAAGGGGGCACGGAGGCTAATGAAAAACTGTTTTTT
NA,TRBJ1-1,TRBV2,NA,CASSEAGHGTWGNTEAFF,TGTGCCAGCAGTGAAGCCGGACATGGGACCTGGGGGAACACTGAAGCTTTCTTT
few,TRBJ1-4,TRBV19,NA,CASHTGSTNEKLFF,TGTGCCAGCCATACAGGATCAACTAATGAAAAACTGTTTTTT
NA,TRBJ1-2,TRBV6-1,TRBD1,CASRWDRGYGYGYTF,TGTGCCAGCAGATGGGACAGGGGTTATGGCTATGGCTACACCTTC
few,TRBJ1-6,TRBV9,NA,CASSGTLGNSPLHF,TGTGCCAGCAGCGGCACTCTGGGAAATTCACCCCTCCACTTT
NA,TRBJ1-5,TRBV30,NA,CAWSVGRSQPQHF,TGTGCCTGGAGTGTAGGGCGATCCCAGCCCCAGCATTTT
few,TRBJ2-3,TRBV6-4,NA,CASSDLRTDTQYF,TGTGCCAGCAGTGACTTGAGGACAGATACGCAGTATTTT
NA,TRBJ2-5,TRBV28,NA,CASKPAYAQGKETQYF,TGTGCCAGCAAACCCGCATACGCTCAGGGAAAAGAGACCCAGTACTTC
few,TRBJ1-1,TRBV6-1,NA,CASTGGLMNTEAFF,TGTGCCAGCACCGGGGGGTTAATGAACACTGAAGCTTTCTTT
few,TRBJ1-3,TRBV6-1,NA,CASRRQGNTIYF,TGTGCCAGCAGGCGACAGGGAAACACCATATATTTT
NA,TRBJ2-1,TRBV11-2,TRBD2,CASSLRTSGYNEQFF,TGTGCCAGCAGCTTGCGGACTAGCGGGTACAATGAGCAGTTCTTC
few,TRBJ2-2,TRBV4-1,NA,CASSLYAYGELFF,TGCGCCAGCAGCCTATACGCTTACGGGGAGCTGTTTTTT
NA,TRBJ1-6,TRBV4-1,NA,CASSQDNRVSYNSPLHF,TGCGCCAGCAGCCAAGATAACAGGGTATCCTATAATTCACCCCTCCACTTT
NA,TRBJ2-7,TRBV7-8,NA,CASSLGRNHEQYF,TGTGCCAGCAGCTTGGGACGGAACCACGAGCAGTACTTC
few,TRBJ2-1,TRBV7-6,TRBD2,CASSSYSGRASNEQFF,TGTGCCAGCAGCTCTTATAGCGGGAGGGCCTCTAATGAGCAGTTCTTC
medium-sized,TRBJ2-2,TRBV14,NA,CASSLLGELFF,TGTGCCAGCAGCCTCCTCGGGGAGCTGTTTTTT
NA,TRBJ1-4,TRBV19,NA,CASTSQVKVFF,TGTGCCAGTACCTCGCAGGTTAAGGTGTTTTTT
few,TRBJ2-2,TRBV19,NA,CASRNTGELFF,TGTGCCAGTAGGAACACCGGGGAGCTGTTTTTT
NA,TRBJ1-2,TRBV29-1,NA,CSVEEYALATF,TGCAGCGTTGAGGAGTATGCTCTCGCGACCTTC
NA,TRBJ1-5,TRBV2,TRBD1,CASRDDRVGNQPQHF,TGTGCCAGCAGGGACGACAGGGTCGGTAATCAGCCCCAGCATTTT
NA,TRBJ2-3,TRBV7-3,NA,CASSSQGVGTDTQYF,TGTGCCAGCAGCTCGCAGGGAGTGGGCACAGATACGCAGTATTTT
NA,TRBJ1-6,TRBV6-6,NA,CASRAGAAGSPLHF,TGTGCCAGCAGAGCAGGGGCGGCGGGGTCACCCCTCCACTTT
NA,TRBJ2-1,TRBV11-2,NA,CASSSRGVGSLEQFF,TGTGCCAGCAGCTCCAGGGGGGTCGGGAGCCTTGAGCAGTTCTTC
few,TRBJ2-4,TRBV7-9,TRBD1,CASSIGTGEAKNIQYF,TGTGCCAGCAGCATAGGGACAGGGGAAGCCAAAAACATTCAGTACTTC
NA,TRBJ1-5,TRBV2,NA,CASSESTAPLFNQPQHF,TGTGCCAGCAGTGAATCCACGGCCCCCCTTTTCAATCAGCCCCAGCATTTT
NA,TRBJ2-3,TRBV5-5,TRBD1,CASSPGQGTDTQYF,TGTGCCAGCAGCCCGGGACAGGGCACAGATACGCAGTATTTT
NA,TRBJ2-3,TRBV15,NA,CATSRLSGTDTQYF,TGTGCCACCAGCAGGTTGAGCGGAACAGATACGCAGTATTTT
NA,TRBJ2-2,TRBV6-1,NA,CASSASPTGPAGELFF,TGTGCCAGCAGTGCCTCCCCGACAGGCCCAGCCGGGGAGCTGTTTTTT
NA,TRBJ2-7,TRBV7-6,NA,CASSVDPNGIRQYF,TGTGCCAGCAGTGTCGACCCTAATGGTATTAGGCAGTACTTC
NA,TRBJ2-3,TRBV7-2,TRBD2,CASSAGLAGADTQYF,TGTGCCAGCAGCGCGGGACTAGCGGGGGCGGATACGCAGTATTTT
NA,TRBJ2-7,TRBV15,TRBD2,CATSRDAFRASGLGAYEQYF,TGTGCCACCAGCAGAGATGCCTTCAGGGCTAGCGGCTTGGGGGCCTACGAGCAGTACTTC
once,TRBJ1-6,TRBV5-1,NA,CASSVDRDGNSPLHF,TGCGCCAGCAGCGTAGACCGGGACGGTAATTCACCCCTCCACTTT
NA,TRBJ2-7,TRBV28,NA,CASTRRRWGVYEQYF,TGTGCCAGCACCCGAAGGAGGTGGGGGGTTTACGAGCAGTACTTC
NA,TRBJ1-4,TRBV19,NA,CASSSRLVNEKLFF,TGTGCCAGTAGTTCCCGGCTGGTGAATGAAAAACTGTTTTTT
NA,TRBJ1-4,TRBV29-1,NA,CSVEDPGQGEKLFF,TGCAGCGTTGAAGATCCGGGACAAGGCGAAAAACTGTTTTTT
few,TRBJ1-2,TRBV6-1,NA,CASEVLGGSDGYTF,TGTGCCAGTGAAGTTTTAGGCGGCAGCGATGGCTACACCTTC
NA,TRBJ2-1,TRBV5-1,TRBD1,CASNLQGRTGPYEQFF,TGCGCCAGCAACCTTCAAGGCCGGACAGGGCCCTATGAGCAGTTCTTC
NA,TRBJ2-2,TRBV4-1,NA,CASSPADMGFTGELFF,TGCGCCAGCAGCCCAGCCGACATGGGGTTCACCGGGGAGCTGTTTTTT
NA,TRBJ2-5,TRBV15,NA,CATSRDTETQYF,TGTGCCACCAGCAGAGATACAGAGACCCAGTACTTC
NA,TRBJ2-5,TRBV7-9,NA,CASSPTAGVETQYF,TGTGCCAGCAGCCCCACAGCAGGTGTGGAGACCCAGTACTTC
NA,TRBJ1-3,TRBV27,NA,CASSLRRDTRNTIYF,TGTGCCAGCAGCCTACGCCGGGACACGCGAAACACCATATATTTT
NA,TRBJ2-5,TRBV11-2,TRBD2,CASSDKAGGLRFGTQYF,TGTGCCAGCAGCGACAAAGCGGGGGGGCTTAGGTTCGGGACCCAGTACTTC
NA,TRBJ2-1,TRBV6-5,NA,CASSPRPDNEQFF,TGTGCCAGCAGTCCGAGACCAGACAATGAGCAGTTCTTC